The following is a TCR beta chain sequence with its context. Its antigen is unknown. This sample stems from a study of T cell responses to AZD1222 COVID-19 vaccine. Across the whole study: Second doses at about 4 or about 12 weeks were pooled. The study's findings and limits: Among AZD1222 vaccinees, only five to seven were seropositive at baseline.

Libraries were prepared by immunoSEQ multiplex PCR; TCRdb keeps only in-frame clonotypes and omits some of them. The data hold about 120,000 clones, with about 87% observed a single time. The germline gives CDR1 MNHEY, CDR2 SVGAGI. The V end lost 5 bases, the J end lost 11 bases, and 15 bases lay between the germline ends. CDR3 length equals 12 residues. V usage is TRBV6-5 and J usage is TRBJ1-1; D not resolved. Sequencing used peripheral blood, obtained on day 0 of AZD1222 vaccination. The TCR originated in an adult in good health. The DNA of the CDR3 is TGTGCCAGCAGTCCCGGACGGATGGCCGCTTTCTTT. It codes for CASSPGRMAAFF.